The 22 T cell receptor beta chains reported below all come from one sample, sequenced in a study of blood T cell repertoires in COVID-19. TCRdb keeps only in-frame clones here, not all; method: immunoSEQ multiplex PCR. The sample includes around 150,000 clones, approximately 95% of them seen just once. Sequencing was done on a sample of peripheral blood. These TCRs come from a woman aged 60-75 years with COVID-19, enrolled during active disease.

This chain links TRBV4-3 with TRBJ1-2, with D unclear. This CDR3 has 15 residues. Germline V gene sequence: CDR1 LGHNA, CDR2 YSLEER. Trimming left V 3 bases short and J 4 bases short, with 15 bases between. The CDR3, as DNA: TGCGCCAGCAGCCAGACTACGGTGGCATTCTATGGCTACACCTTC. It codes for CASSQTTVAFYGYTF.

The gene calls are TRBV5-1 and TRBJ2-7, with TRBD1 matching 9 bases. V shed 7 bases, J shed 0 bases, and the junction held 11 bases outside the gene matches. CDR1 is SGHRS, CDR2 YFSETQ, per germline. The CDR3 spans 16 residues. The DNA of the CDR3 is TGCGCCAGCTGTACGAACCCGGGACAGGGCTCCTACGAGCAGTACTTC. Translation gives CASCTNPGQGSYEQYF.

The chain is built from TRBV14 and TRBJ1-1; possible D gene TRBD1, 5 bases. Trimming took off 1 base at V and 5 bases at J, with 8 bases between the two ends. This CDR3 spans 13 amino acids. Per the germline V gene, CDR1 is SGHDN and CDR2 is FVKESK. The CDR3 here is CASSQGRGTEAFF. CDR3 sequence (DNA): TGTGCCAGCAGCCAAGGGAGGGGAACTGAAGCTTTCTTT.

This clone has only one observation. The V and J genes are TRBV19 and TRBJ2-2; TRBD2 aligns across 7 bases. This CDR3 has 16 residues. Germline CDR1 reads LNHDA; CDR2 reads SQIVND (reference sequence). Trimming at V came to 5 bases and at J to 2 bases, leaving 8 bases not matched to a gene. DNA for the CDR3: TGTGCCAGTAGTGCCCTGGCGGGGGTTAACACCGGGGAGCTGTTTTTT. Translated, it gives CASSALAGVNTGELFF.

The chain employs TRBV5-6 and TRBJ1-1; D gene uncertain. Germline V gives CDR1 SGHDT, CDR2 YYEEEE. This CDR3 comprises 16 residues. Trimming shortened V by 0 bases and J by 5 bases, and 17 bases separated the two germline ends. CDR3 sequence reads: CASSLGRRVVGTEAFF. CDR3 DNA sequence: TGTGCCAGCAGCTTGGGTAGGAGGGTAGTAGGGACTGAAGCTTTCTTT. The full variable domain, rest sourced from reference TRBV5-6 and TRBJ1-1, is DAGVTQSPTHLIKTRGQQVTLRCSPKSGHDTVSWYQQALGQGPQFIFQYYEEEERQRGNFPDRFSGHQFPNYSSELNVNALLLGDSALYLCASSLGRRVVGTEAFFGQGTRLTVV.

This sequence joins TRBV7-2 and TRBJ1-2; weak D call: TRBD1 (5 bases). Trimming removed 2 bases at V and 8 bases at J, with 12 bases between. The CDR3 is 13 amino acids. Germline values: CDR1 SGHTA, CDR2 FQGNSA. The DNA of the CDR3 is TGTGCCAGCAGCTTAAACAGGCTGGACGGCTACACCTTC. Protein: CASSLNRLDGYTF.

The chain has TRBV7-9 and TRBJ2-7; D is possibly TRBD2 (6 bases). Germline V gene data show CDR1 as SEHNR and CDR2 as FQNEAQ (reference sequence). With 0 bases removed from V and 5 bases from J, the gap between germline ends came to 17 bases. The CDR3 contains 16 residues. As DNA, the CDR3 is TGTGCCAGCAGCTTAGCCCCGGTGCAGGGAGGTGACGAGCAGTACTTC. Translating it yields CASSLAPVQGGDEQYF.

The rearrangement links TRBV5-1 to TRBJ2-3; D perhaps matches TRBD1 (5 bases). Deletions cut 5 bases from V and 4 bases from J, with 11 bases between. The V gene's germline CDR1 is SGHRS and CDR2 YFSETQ. The CDR3 is made up of 13 amino acids. CDR3 in DNA: TGCGCCAGCAGTCAGGGAAACTCAGATACGCAGTATTTT. As protein: CASSQGNSDTQYF.

This chain joins TRBV11-2 and TRBJ1-2; TRBD1 matches 8 bases. Germline assignment: CDR1 SGHAT and CDR2 FQNNGV. With V trimmed by 3 bases and J by 3 bases, 9 bases remained unmatched. CDR3 length: 16 amino acids. The CDR3 sequence is CASSFLHRGMDYGYTF. CDR3 coding DNA: TGTGCCAGCAGCTTTCTACACAGGGGGATGGACTATGGCTACACCTTC.

V and J are TRBV7-3 and TRBJ2-7, with 8 positions matching TRBD1. J was trimmed by 3 bases and V by 5 bases; bases with no gene match: 3. The CDR3 totals 13 residues. The germline CDR1 and CDR2 sequences are SGHTA and FQGTGA. The CDR3 spells CASSETGGYEQYF. The CDR3 DNA reads TGTGCCAGCAGCGAAACAGGGGGCTACGAGCAGTACTTC. Looking up the rest from reference TRBV7-3 and TRBJ2-7 gives the full variable domain: GAGVSQTPSNKVTEKGKYVELRCDPISGHTALYWYRQSLGQGPEFLIYFQGTGAADDSGLPNDRFFAVRPEGSVSTLKIQRTERGDSAVYLCASSETGGYEQYFGPGTRLTVT.

The chain combines TRBV3-1 (or the pseudogene TRBV3-2) with TRBJ2-7; TRBD2 matches 7 bases. There are 15 residues in the CDR3. Per germline, CDR1 LGHDT and CDR2 YNNKEL (reference sequence). Trimming took 4 bases from V and 5 from J; bases not matched to a gene: 11. The CDR3 spells CASSRLGGGMDEQYF. The DNA of the CDR3 is TGTGCCAGCAGCCGGCTCGGGGGAGGGATGGACGAGCAGTACTTC.

This chain joins TRBV4-2 and TRBJ1-3, with D maybe TRBD1 (5 bases). The CDR3 runs to 14 residues. Trimming shortened V by 1 base and J by 6 bases, and 10 bases separated the two germline ends. The germline CDR1 and CDR2 sequences are LGHNA and YNFKEQ. In DNA, the CDR3 is TGTGCCAGCAGCCAAGGCAGGGAGGCAAACACCATATATTTT. Protein product: CASSQGREANTIYF.

V usage is TRBV12-3 or TRBV12-4 and J usage is TRBJ1-2, with D tentatively TRBD1 (6 bases). The length of the CDR3 is 13 residues. With 2 bases removed from V and 4 bases from J, the gap between germline ends came to 8 bases. This chain's CDR3 is CASSLIRGYGYTF. In nucleotides, the CDR3 is TGTGCCAGCAGTTTAATCAGGGGCTATGGCTACACCTTC.

The V and J genes are TRBV6-2 or TRBV6-3 and TRBJ1-1; no definite D call. V lost 0 bases, J lost 11 bases, and 13 bases lay in between. CDR3 length: 13 residues. The germline V gene has CDR1 MNHEY and CDR2 SVGEGT. CDR3 residues: CASSYSEVETAFF. The CDR3 DNA reads as TGTGCCAGCAGTTACTCAGAGGTTGAGACGGCTTTCTTT.

This chain joins TRBV29-1 and TRBJ1-4; 8 nucleotides match TRBD1. There are 13 residues in the CDR3. Unmatched junction bases numbered 4, after V lost 7 bases and J lost 3 bases. Germline CDR1 reads SQVTM; CDR2 reads ANQGSEA. This CDR3 is CSGQTGANEKLFF. The CDR3 nucleotides read TGCAGCGGCCAGACAGGGGCTAATGAAAAACTGTTTTTT.

This rearrangement joins TRBV12-3 or TRBV12-4 to TRBJ2-7, with TRBD2 identical over 11 bases. The CDR3 is 13 residues long. V gave up 8 bases and J gave up 7 bases; unmatched junction bases: 7. For the CDR3, the DNA is TGTGCCAGCTCACTAGCGGGGGCAAGGGAGCAGTACTTC. Its translation is CASSLAGAREQYF.

This clone came up once. Other nucleotide sequences in the sample specify the same CDR3. The chain employs TRBV4-3 and TRBJ2-7, with 9 bases aligning to TRBD1. The germline gives CDR1 LGHNA, CDR2 YSLEER. Losses at the gene ends were 6 bases for V and 4 bases for J; bases not matched to a gene: 10. The CDR3 covers 15 residues. The CDR3: CASSHGQGNLYEQYF. The DNA for the CDR3 is TGCGCCAGCAGTCACGGACAGGGGAACCTTTACGAGCAGTACTTC.

The chain recombines TRBV29-1 with TRBJ1-1; D gene uncertain. Per the germline V gene, CDR1 is SQVTM and CDR2 is ANQGSEA. V was shortened by 4 bases and J by 2 bases, with 8 bases between the two germline ends. This CDR3 is 12 amino acids long. CDR3 in DNA: TGCAGCGTTGGGCGGCGAAACACTGAAGCTTTCTTT. Protein: CSVGRRNTEAFF. Together with reference TRBV29-1 and TRBJ1-1, the CDR3 gives the full variable domain: SAVISQKPSRDICQRGTSLTIQCQVDSQVTMMFWYRQQPGQSLTLIATANQGSEATYESGFVIDKFPISRPNLTFSTLTVSNMSPEDSSIYLCSVGRRNTEAFFGQGTRLTVV.

This clone has just one count. This rearrangement joins TRBV13 to TRBJ1-3, with D tentatively TRBD1 (6 bases). Germline V gives CDR1 PRHDT, CDR2 FYEKMQ (reference sequence). The CDR3 is made up of 18 amino acids. The ends were cut back, 5 bases at V and 7 bases at J, with 27 bases in the middle. The CDR3 protein is CASSKGYFSSGGGNTIYF. CDR3 nucleotides: TGTGCCAGCAGCAAGGGATATTTTAGCTCGGGGGGCGGGAACACCATATATTTT.

This sequence joins TRBV2 and TRBJ2-1; 8 bases agree with TRBD2. CDR3 size: 15 residues. J was trimmed by 4 bases and V by 2 bases; bases with no gene match: 4. Germline V gene lookup returns CDR1 SNHLY and CDR2 FYNNEI. Here the CDR3 reads CASSEQRGIYNEQFF. The CDR3 nucleotides read TGTGCCAGCAGTGAACAGCGGGGGATATACAATGAGCAGTTCTTC.

The J gene is TRBJ2-1, the V gene TRBV2; 9 bases agree with TRBD2. The length of the CDR3 is 16 residues. V lost 5 bases, J lost 0 bases, and 5 bases stayed unmatched. From germline, CDR1 is SNHLY and CDR2 FYNNEI. CDR3 nucleotide sequence: TGTGCCAGCAGTATTAGCGGGGGTGACTCCTACAATGAGCAGTTCTTC. Translation gives CASSISGGDSYNEQFF.

The gene calls are TRBV19 and TRBJ1-2, with 11 positions matching TRBD1. Germline lookup yields CDR1 LNHDA and CDR2 SQIVND (reference sequence). The ends lost 5 bases at V and 2 bases at J; junction bases unmatched: 1. The CDR3 length is 14 residues. CDR3: CASSRDRGNYGYTF. The CDR3 bases are TGTGCCAGTAGTCGGGACAGGGGGAACTATGGCTACACCTTC.